These 6 T cell receptor beta chains were all obtained from the same sample, sequenced in a study of T cell responses to AZD1222 COVID-19 vaccine. Measured with immunoSEQ multiplex PCR; TCRdb has only the in-frame clones, and not every one. The sample has more than 150,000 clones, approximately 90% seen once. The sample was peripheral blood, taken 28 days after the second AZD1222 dose. The receptors were sampled from an adult who received the AZD1222 COVID-19 vaccine.

The chain recombines TRBV7-3 with TRBJ2-1; 13 nucleotides agree with TRBD2. The CDR3 runs 14 residues. Germline V gene lookup returns CDR1 SGHTA and CDR2 FQGTGA. V lost 5 bases and J lost 10; bases outside the gene matches: 5. CDR3 nucleotide sequence: TGTGCCAGCAGCAAGGGACTAGCGGGATGGGAGCAGTTCTTC. It encodes CASSKGLAGWEQFF.

The V and J genes are TRBV6-5 and TRBJ1-1; 7 nucleotides align to TRBD1. From germline, CDR1 is MNHEY and CDR2 SVGAGI. V was clipped by 6 bases and J by 4 bases; unmatched bases: 5. The CDR3 is made up of 13 amino acids. The CDR3 DNA is TGTGCCAGCAGACGACAGGGATCCACTGAAGCTTTCTTT. Its translation is CASRRQGSTEAFF.

The chain is built from TRBV30 and TRBJ1-3, with D hard to call. This CDR3 is 14 amino acids long. The germline V gene has CDR1 GTSNPN and CDR2 SVGIG (reference sequence). Trimming removed 0 bases from V and 0 bases from J, with 6 bases in between. The CDR3 coding sequence is TGTGCCTGGAGTGTAGGAGACTCTGGAAACACCATATATTTT. Its protein product is CAWSVGDSGNTIYF.

Here the CDR3 reads CASSFSTDTQYF. The CDR3 DNA follows: TGTGCCAGCAGCTTTAGCACAGATACGCAGTATTTT. The V gene is TRBV14, the J gene TRBJ2-3; D remains unclear. The CDR3 is 12 residues long. Trimming took off 5 bases at V and 0 bases at J, with 3 bases between the two ends. Germline V gene lookup returns CDR1 SGHDN and CDR2 FVKESK.

The chain links TRBV27 to TRBJ1-6, with D unclear. Germline V gene lookup returns CDR1 MNHEY and CDR2 SMNVEV (reference sequence). V lost 8 bases to trimming and J lost 0 bases, with 8 bases between them. The CDR3 covers 14 residues. The CDR3 reads CASWLGSYNSPLHF. As DNA, the CDR3 is TGTGCCAGCTGGCTTGGCTCCTATAATTCACCCCTCCACTTT.

Only a few counts were recorded for this clone. The chain carries TRBV5-1 and TRBJ2-7; D perhaps matches TRBD1 (6 bases). The germline gives CDR1 SGHRS, CDR2 YFSETQ. The V gene lost 0 bases and the J gene lost 4 bases, with 11 bases spanning the gap. This CDR3 is built from 14 residues. The CDR3 spells CASSLEWGQYEQYF. DNA of the CDR3: TGCGCCAGCAGCTTGGAATGGGGACAATACGAGCAGTACTTC.